This TCR beta chain was obtained from a study of T cell responses to AZD1222 COVID-19 vaccine. As to this clone: Its specificity is unknown.

Sequencing used immunoSEQ multiplex PCR; TCRdb keeps in-frame clones, though not all of them. The sample lists more than 130,000 clones, 75% to 95% occurring once. Overall study results and limits: The donor cohort was predominantly white British with a female majority, and clonal diversity may have been underestimated.

Sample: peripheral blood, taken on day 0 of AZD1222 vaccination. The sequence derives from an adult in good health.

The CDR3 spells CASSSAGNYGYTF. The CDR3 coding sequence is TGTGCCAGCAGCTCGGCGGGTAACTATGGCTACACCTTC. V is TRBV7-6 and J is TRBJ1-2, with D unresolved. The V and J ends lost 4 bases and 1 base respectively, with 7 bases between them. Germline V gene data show CDR1 as SGHVS and CDR2 as FNYEAQ. The CDR3 consists of 13 residues.